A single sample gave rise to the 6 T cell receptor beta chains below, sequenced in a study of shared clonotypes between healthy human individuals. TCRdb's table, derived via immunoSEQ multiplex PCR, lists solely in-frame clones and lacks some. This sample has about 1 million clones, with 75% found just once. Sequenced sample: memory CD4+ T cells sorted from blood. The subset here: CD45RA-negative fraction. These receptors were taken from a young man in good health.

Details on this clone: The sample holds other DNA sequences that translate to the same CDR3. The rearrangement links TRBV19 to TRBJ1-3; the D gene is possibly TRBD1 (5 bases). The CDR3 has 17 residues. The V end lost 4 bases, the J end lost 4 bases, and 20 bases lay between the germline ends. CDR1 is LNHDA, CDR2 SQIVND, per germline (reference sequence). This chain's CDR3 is CASSTETARRVGNTIYF. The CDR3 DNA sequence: TGTGCCAGTAGTACAGAGACAGCGCGAAGGGTCGGAAACACCATATATTTT. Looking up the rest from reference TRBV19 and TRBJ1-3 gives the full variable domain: DGGITQSPKYLFRKEGQNVTLSCEQNLNHDAMYWYRQDPGQGLRLIYYSQIVNDFQKGDIAEGYSVSREKKESFPLTVTSAQKNPTAFYLCASSTETARRVGNTIYFGEGSWLTVV.

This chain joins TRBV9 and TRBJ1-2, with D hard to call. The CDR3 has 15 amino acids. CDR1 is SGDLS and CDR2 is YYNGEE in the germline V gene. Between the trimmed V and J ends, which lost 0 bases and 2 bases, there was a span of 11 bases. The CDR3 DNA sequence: TGTGCCAGCAGCGTAGAAAATCGAGGGAACTATGGCTACACCTTC. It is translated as CASSVENRGNYGYTF. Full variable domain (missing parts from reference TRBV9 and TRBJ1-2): DSGVTQTPKHLITATGQRVTLRCSPRSGDLSVYWYQQSLDQGLQFLIQYYNGEERAKGNILERFSAQQFPDLHSELNLSSLELGDSALYFCASSVENRGNYGYTFGSGTRLTVV.

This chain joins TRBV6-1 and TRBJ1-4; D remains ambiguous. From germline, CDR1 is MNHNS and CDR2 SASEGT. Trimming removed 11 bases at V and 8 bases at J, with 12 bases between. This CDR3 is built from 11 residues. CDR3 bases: TGTGCCGGACTCGACTGGGAAAAACTGTTTTTT. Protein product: CAGLDWEKLFF.

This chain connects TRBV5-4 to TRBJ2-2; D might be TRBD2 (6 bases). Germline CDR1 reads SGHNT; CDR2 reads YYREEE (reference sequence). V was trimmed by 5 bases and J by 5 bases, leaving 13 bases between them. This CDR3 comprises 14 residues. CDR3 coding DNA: TGTGCCAGCAGGGTAAAAGGAGGGACCGGGGAGCTGTTTTTT. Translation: CASRVKGGTGELFF.

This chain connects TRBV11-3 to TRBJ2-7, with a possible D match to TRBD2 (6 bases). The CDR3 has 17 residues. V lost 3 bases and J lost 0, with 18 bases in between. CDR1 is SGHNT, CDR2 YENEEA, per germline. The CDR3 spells CASSFKGAGLSSYEQYF. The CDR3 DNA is TGTGCCAGCAGCTTTAAGGGAGCGGGCTTGAGCTCCTACGAGCAGTACTTC.

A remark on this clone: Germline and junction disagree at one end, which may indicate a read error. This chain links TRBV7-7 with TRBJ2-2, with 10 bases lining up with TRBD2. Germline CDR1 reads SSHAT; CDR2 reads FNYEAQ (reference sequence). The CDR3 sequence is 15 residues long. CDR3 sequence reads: CASSQSGRGSGELFF. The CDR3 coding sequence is TGTGCTAGCAGCCAAAGCGGGAGGGGATCGGGGGAGCTGTTTTTT. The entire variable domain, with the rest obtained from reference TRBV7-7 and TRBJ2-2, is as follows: GAGVSQSPRYKVTKRGQDVTLRCDPISSHATLYWYQQALGQGPEFLTYFNYEAQPDKSGLPSDRFSAERPEGSISTLTIQRTEQRDSAMYRCASSQSGRGSGELFFGEGSRLTVL.